The 11 T cell receptor beta chains in this list originate from one sample, sequenced in a study of sequential checkpoint blockade in melanoma. Treatment reported: randomized to nivolumab then ipilimumab (arm A) or the reverse (arm B). Assay used: immunoSEQ multiplex PCR; TCRdb lists only in-frame clones, some missing. The sample has some 9,300 clones; about three quarters are singletons. The sample was CD8+ T cells sorted from blood (inferred from file names), taken from a patient given nivolumab and ipilimumab in sequence. Receptors were obtained from a human donor with melanoma.

J is TRBJ1-5 and V is TRBV11-2; D is uncertain. Germline V lookup: CDR1 SGHAT, CDR2 FQNNGV. V was pared by 5 bases and J by 5 bases, with 10 bases between. The length of the CDR3 is 13 residues. In DNA form, the CDR3 reads TGTGCCAGCAGCCTTCAGGACTATCAGCCCCAGCATTTT. Protein product: CASSLQDYQPQHF.

The chain combines TRBV7-9 with TRBJ2-7; possibly TRBD1 for D (6 bases). CDR3 size: 12 residues. V was trimmed by 3 bases and J by 7 bases, leaving 10 bases between them. Per the germline V gene, CDR1 is SEHNR and CDR2 is FQNEAQ (reference sequence). This CDR3 reads CASSFTRGEQYF. DNA of the CDR3: TGTGCCAGCAGCTTCACCAGGGGAGAGCAGTACTTC.

The chain is built from TRBV4-3 and TRBJ1-6, with a weak D call TRBD1 (6 bases). Trimming pared 0 bases from V and 7 bases from J, leaving 10 bases between. This CDR3 is 15 amino acids long. Germline CDR1 and CDR2: LGHNA and YSLEER. CDR3: CASSQDTGRNSPLHF. CDR3 DNA sequence: TGCGCCAGCAGCCAAGATACAGGGCGGAATTCACCCCTCCACTTT.

The gene calls are TRBV6-5 and TRBJ1-4; 9 bases are a match to TRBD1. With V trimmed by 0 bases and J by 8 bases, 7 bases remained unmatched. This CDR3 region has 16 residues. CDR1 and CDR2 (germline): MNHEY, SVGAGI. In DNA, the CDR3 is TGTGCCAGCAGTTACTCGAGAGGACAGGGGAGGGAAAAACTGTTTTTT. It specifies CASSYSRGQGREKLFF.

J is TRBJ2-7 and V is TRBV28; no reliable D call. The CDR3 consists of 15 residues. Looked up from germline, CDR1 is MDHEN and CDR2 is SYDVKM. V lost 1 base and J 2 bases, leaving 12 bases between the germline ends. CDR3 DNA sequence: TGTGCCAGCAGTTTATATGTATTAGCTACCTACGAGCAGTACTTC. Residues: CASSLYVLATYEQYF.

This clone has a single count. The rearrangement joins TRBV5-1 to TRBJ1-2; 10 bases line up with TRBD1. V lost 4 bases and J lost 8; bases outside the gene matches: 11. The CDR3 is made up of 15 amino acids. CDR1 is SGHRS, CDR2 YFSETQ, per germline. CDR3 protein: CASSAPDRGPMGYTF. CDR3 nucleotides: TGCGCCAGCAGCGCCCCCGACAGGGGGCCCATGGGCTACACCTTC.

The gene calls are TRBV4-3 and TRBJ2-7, with D possibly matching TRBD1 (6 bases). The CDR3 totals 17 residues. V lost 0 bases, J lost 3 bases, and 18 bases lay in between. Looked up from germline, CDR1 is LGHNA and CDR2 is YSLEER. For the CDR3, the DNA is TGCGCCAGCAGCCAAGATAGCCAAGGGCAGGGGATCTACGAGCAGTACTTC. Translation: CASSQDSQGQGIYEQYF.

The chain joins TRBV27 to TRBJ2-3, with 7 positions matching TRBD2. Germline V gene lookup returns CDR1 MNHEY and CDR2 SMNVEV (reference sequence). The CDR3 has 15 residues. The V and J ends lost 6 bases and 3 bases, in that order; junction bases with no gene match: 9. The CDR3 region is CASSRERGPTDTQYF. The CDR3 DNA is TGTGCCAGCAGCAGGGAGCGGGGTCCTACAGATACGCAGTATTTT.

CDR3 in amino acids: CASSADHIGGGYTF. The CDR3 DNA is TGTGCCAGCAGCGCAGACCACATCGGCGGCGGCTACACCTTC. The V gene is TRBV7-9, the J gene TRBJ1-2; D gene ambiguous. V was trimmed by 5 bases and J by 8 bases, leaving 18 bases between them. Germline values: CDR1 SEHNR, CDR2 FQNEAQ (reference sequence). This CDR3 is 14 amino acids long. Drawing the rest from reference TRBV7-9 and TRBJ1-2, the complete variable domain is DTGVSQNPRHKITKRGQNVTFRCDPISEHNRLYWYRQTLGQGPEFLTYFQNEAQLEKSRLLSDRFSAERPKGSFSTLEIQRTEQGDSAMYLCASSADHIGGGYTFGSGTRLTVV.

J is TRBJ1-2 and V is TRBV5-4; unclear D gene. The V end lost 7 bases, the J end lost 4 bases, and 23 bases lay between the germline ends. Germline CDR1 SGHNT, CDR2 YYREEE (reference sequence). CDR3 size: 16 residues. CDR3 nucleotide sequence: TGTGCCAGCTGCGTATGCCTACCAGGAAAGACCTATGGCTACACCTTC. Amino acid sequence: CASCVCLPGKTYGYTF.

The V gene is TRBV11-3, the J gene TRBJ2-7; TRBD2 is a possible D gene (5 bases). CDR1 SGHNT and CDR2 YENEEA come from the germline V gene. V lost 0 bases and J lost 3, with 12 bases in between. The CDR3 sequence is 15 residues long. The CDR3 spells CASSLEATRLYEQYF. DNA for the CDR3: TGTGCCAGCAGCTTAGAGGCCACTAGACTCTACGAGCAGTACTTC.